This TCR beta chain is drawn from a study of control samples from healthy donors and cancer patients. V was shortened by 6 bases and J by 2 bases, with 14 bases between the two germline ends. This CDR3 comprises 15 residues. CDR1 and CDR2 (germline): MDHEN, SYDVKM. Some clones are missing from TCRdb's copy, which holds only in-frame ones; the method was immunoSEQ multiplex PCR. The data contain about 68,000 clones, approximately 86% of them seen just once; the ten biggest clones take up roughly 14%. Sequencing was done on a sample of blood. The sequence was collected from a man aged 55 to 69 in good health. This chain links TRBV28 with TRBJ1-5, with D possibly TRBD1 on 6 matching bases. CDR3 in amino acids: CASSPQGLGNQPQHF. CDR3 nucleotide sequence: TGTGCCAGCAGCCCACAGGGTCTGGGCAATCAGCCCCAGCATTTT.